This entry describes one TCR beta chain. This sample is drawn from a study of blood T cell repertoires in COVID-19. As for the study in general: Sample material is recorded as cDNA or gDNA derived from T cells, B-cell-depleted T cells, or PBMCs.

CDR1 is LNHNV, CDR2 YYDKDF, per germline (reference sequence). Germline trimming cut 1 base from V and 0 bases from J; bases unmatched to any gene: 0. This CDR3 region has 16 residues. As originally analysed: Amplification of reference gene primers provided the estimated nucleated cell counts. Profiled with immunoSEQ multiplex PCR; TCRdb holds only in-frame clones, not every one. Clone size and V and J calls were adopted from that table, with D and trimming inferred from the DNA. Among 200,000 to 300,000 clones listed, roughly 80% were seen once. The clonotype was recovered from a woman over 75 with acute or convalescent COVID-19. V usage is TRBV15 and J usage is TRBJ2-1, with TRBD1 identical over 10 bases. Sequenced sample: peripheral blood. CDR3 sequence reads: CATSRGTGGSYNEQFF. The DNA for the CDR3 is TGTGCCACCAGCAGAGGGACAGGGGGCTCCTACAATGAGCAGTTCTTC.